This TCR beta chain comes out of a study of cytomegalovirus exposure and HLA in healthy donors. Study summary: Roughly 180 million T cells yielded 100 million to 130 million unique TCR beta sequences, as an earlier analysis found.

Study-wide points: As was reported, the HLA-A and HLA-B alleles of most subjects were accurately predicted from TCR beta sequences. Other equally common chains were less clonally expanded than HLA-associated TCR beta chains, a later analysis showed.

Researchers ran the PCR with 60 Vbeta and 13 Jbeta primers. Clones were read by immunoSEQ multiplex PCR, and TCRdb kept only the in-frame ones, dropping some. Of approximately 170,000 clones in the sample, over 70% were seen once. On this clone: What it binds is not known.

This clonotype originated in a young woman in good health and CMV-seropositive. Material for sequencing was PBMCs.

The CDR3 spells CAISSRQTPYQETQYF. The CDR3 DNA follows: TGTGCCATCAGCTCCAGACAAACTCCCTACCAAGAGACCCAGTACTTC. The chain uses TRBV10-3 and TRBJ2-5; unclear D gene. The CDR3 totals 16 residues. CDR1 ENHRY and CDR2 SYGVKD come from the germline V gene. V gave up 6 bases and J gave up 0 bases, with 17 bases separating them.